The clone carrying this T cell receptor (beta chain) was counted a few times. This record comes from a study of T cells after yellow fever vaccination. One entry per CDR3 protein, called by TCRdb with MiXCR from the 5' RACE reads. The sample holds around 350,000 distinct CDR3 sequences, 6.2% seen once. The CDR3 has 17 residues. Trimming removed 3 bases from V and 1 base from J; junction bases left unmatched: 10. Per the germline V gene, CDR1 is LGHNA and CDR2 is YSLEER. The sample in question was PBMCs, obtained 5 days after the yellow fever booster vaccination. The genes are TRBV4-3 and TRBJ2-7, with TRBD2 matching 9 bases. This sequence originates from a man younger than 45 who received the YFV17D yellow fever vaccine. Written as DNA, the CDR3 is TGCGCCAGCAGCCATCTCAAAGGAGCGGGAGGTTCCTACGAGCAGTACTTC. Translation: CASSHLKGAGGSYEQYF.